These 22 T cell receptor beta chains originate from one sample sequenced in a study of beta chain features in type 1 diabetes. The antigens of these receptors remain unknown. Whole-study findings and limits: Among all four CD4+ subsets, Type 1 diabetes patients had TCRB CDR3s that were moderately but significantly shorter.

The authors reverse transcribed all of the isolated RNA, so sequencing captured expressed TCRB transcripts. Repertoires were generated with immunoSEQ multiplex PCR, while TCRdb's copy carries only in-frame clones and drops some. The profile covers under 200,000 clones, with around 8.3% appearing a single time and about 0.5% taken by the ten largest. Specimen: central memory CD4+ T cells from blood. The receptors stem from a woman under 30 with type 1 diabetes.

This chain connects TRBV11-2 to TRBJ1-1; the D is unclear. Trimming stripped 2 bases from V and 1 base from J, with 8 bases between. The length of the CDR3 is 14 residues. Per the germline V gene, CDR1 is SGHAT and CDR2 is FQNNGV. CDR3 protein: CASSLYLGNTEAFF. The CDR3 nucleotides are TGTGCCAGCAGCTTATACCTCGGGAACACTGAAGCTTTCTTT.

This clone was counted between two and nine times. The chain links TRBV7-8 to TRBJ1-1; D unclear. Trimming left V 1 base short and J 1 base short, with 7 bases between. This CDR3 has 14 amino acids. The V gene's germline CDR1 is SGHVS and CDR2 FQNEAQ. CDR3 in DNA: TGTGCCAGCAGCTTAGGGCACGCGAACACTGAAGCTTTCTTT. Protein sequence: CASSLGHANTEAFF.

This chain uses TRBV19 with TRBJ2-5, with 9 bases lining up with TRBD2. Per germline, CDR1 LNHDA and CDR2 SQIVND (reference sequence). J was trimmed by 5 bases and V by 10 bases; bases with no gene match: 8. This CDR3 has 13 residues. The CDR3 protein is CATSAGGGETQYF. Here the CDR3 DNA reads TGTGCCACCTCAGCGGGGGGTGGGGAGACCCAGTACTTC. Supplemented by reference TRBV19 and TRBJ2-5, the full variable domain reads DGGITQSPKYLFRKEGQNVTLSCEQNLNHDAMYWYRQDPGQGLRLIYYSQIVNDFQKGDIAEGYSVSREKKESFPLTVTSAQKNPTAFYLCATSAGGGETQYFGPGTRLLVL.

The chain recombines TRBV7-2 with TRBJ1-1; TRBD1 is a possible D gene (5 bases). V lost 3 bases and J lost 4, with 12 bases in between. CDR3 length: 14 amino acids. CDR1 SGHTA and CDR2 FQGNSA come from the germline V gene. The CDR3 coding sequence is TGTGCCAGCAGCTTGTCGGGGGAGGGCACTGAAGCTTTCTTT. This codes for CASSLSGEGTEAFF.

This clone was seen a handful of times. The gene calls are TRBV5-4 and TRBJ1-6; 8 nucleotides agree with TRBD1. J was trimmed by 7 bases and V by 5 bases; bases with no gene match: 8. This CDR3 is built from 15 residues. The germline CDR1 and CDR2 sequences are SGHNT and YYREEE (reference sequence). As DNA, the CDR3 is TGTGCCAGCAGTACCCCGGACAGGGTAAATTCACCCCTCCACTTT. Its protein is CASSTPDRVNSPLHF.

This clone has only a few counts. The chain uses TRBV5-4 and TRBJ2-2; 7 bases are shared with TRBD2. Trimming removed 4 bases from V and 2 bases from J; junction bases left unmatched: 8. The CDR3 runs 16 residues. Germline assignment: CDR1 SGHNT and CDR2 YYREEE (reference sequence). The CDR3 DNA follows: TGTGCCAGCAGCCCCAGCCAGCGGGACAACACCGGGGAGCTGTTTTTT. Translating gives CASSPSQRDNTGELFF.

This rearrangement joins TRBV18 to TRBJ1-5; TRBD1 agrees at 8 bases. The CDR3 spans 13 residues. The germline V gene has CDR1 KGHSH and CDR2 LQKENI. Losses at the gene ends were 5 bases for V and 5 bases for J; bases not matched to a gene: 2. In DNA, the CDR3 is TGTGCCAGCTCAGTGACAGGGGATCAGCCCCAGCATTTT. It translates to CASSVTGDQPQHF.

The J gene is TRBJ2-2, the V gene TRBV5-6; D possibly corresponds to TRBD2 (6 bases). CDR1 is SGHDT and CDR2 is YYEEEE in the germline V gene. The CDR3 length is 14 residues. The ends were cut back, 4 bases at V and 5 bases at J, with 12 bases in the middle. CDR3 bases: TGTGCCAGCAGCATAATGGAGGGAACCGGGGAGCTGTTTTTT. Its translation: CASSIMEGTGELFF.

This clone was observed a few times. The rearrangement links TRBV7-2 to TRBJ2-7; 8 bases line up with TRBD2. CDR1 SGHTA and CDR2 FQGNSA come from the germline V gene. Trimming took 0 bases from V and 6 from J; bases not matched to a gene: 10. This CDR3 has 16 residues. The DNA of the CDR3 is TGTGCCAGCAGCTTAGCGCGTGGCGGGAGGATCGGCGAGCAGTACTTC. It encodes CASSLARGGRIGEQYF.

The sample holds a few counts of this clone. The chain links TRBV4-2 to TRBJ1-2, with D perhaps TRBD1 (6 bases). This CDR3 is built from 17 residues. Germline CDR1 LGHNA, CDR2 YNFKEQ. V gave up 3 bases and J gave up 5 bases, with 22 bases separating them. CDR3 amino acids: CASSHPTPGAAPYGYTF. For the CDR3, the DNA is TGTGCCAGCAGCCACCCCACCCCAGGGGCCGCTCCTTATGGCTACACCTTC.

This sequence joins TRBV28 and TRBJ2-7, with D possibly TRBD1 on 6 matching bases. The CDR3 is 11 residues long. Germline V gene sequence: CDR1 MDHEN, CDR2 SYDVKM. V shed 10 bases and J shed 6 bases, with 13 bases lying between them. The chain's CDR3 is CAISGASEQYF. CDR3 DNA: TGTGCCATCTCAGGGGCTAGCGAGCAGTACTTC.

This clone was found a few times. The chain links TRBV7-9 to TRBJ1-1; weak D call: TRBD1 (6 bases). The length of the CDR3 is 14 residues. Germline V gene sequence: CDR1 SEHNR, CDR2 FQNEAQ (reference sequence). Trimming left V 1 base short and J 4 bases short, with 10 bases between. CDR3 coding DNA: TGTGCCAGCAGCTTAGGACAGGAGAGCACTGAAGCTTTCTTT. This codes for CASSLGQESTEAFF.

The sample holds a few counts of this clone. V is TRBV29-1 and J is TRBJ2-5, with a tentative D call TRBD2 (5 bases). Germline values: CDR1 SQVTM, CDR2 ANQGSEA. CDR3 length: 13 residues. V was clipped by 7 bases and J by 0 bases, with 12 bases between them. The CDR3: CSALDWNQETQYF. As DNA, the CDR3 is TGCAGCGCCCTGGACTGGAACCAAGAGACCCAGTACTTC.

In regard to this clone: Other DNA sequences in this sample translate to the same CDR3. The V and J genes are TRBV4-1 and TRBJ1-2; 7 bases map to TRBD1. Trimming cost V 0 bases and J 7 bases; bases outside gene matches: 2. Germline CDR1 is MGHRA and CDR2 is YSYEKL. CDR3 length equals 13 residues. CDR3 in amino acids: CASSQERGLGYTF. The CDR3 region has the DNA TGCGCCAGCAGCCAAGAAAGGGGGCTTGGCTACACCTTC.

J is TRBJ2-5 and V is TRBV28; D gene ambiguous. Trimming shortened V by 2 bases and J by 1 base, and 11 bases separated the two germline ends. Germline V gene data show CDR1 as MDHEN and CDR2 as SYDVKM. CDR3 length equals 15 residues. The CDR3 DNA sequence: TGTGCCAGCAGTTTAGTTTCGGGTTCCCAAGAGACCCAGTACTTC. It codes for CASSLVSGSQETQYF.

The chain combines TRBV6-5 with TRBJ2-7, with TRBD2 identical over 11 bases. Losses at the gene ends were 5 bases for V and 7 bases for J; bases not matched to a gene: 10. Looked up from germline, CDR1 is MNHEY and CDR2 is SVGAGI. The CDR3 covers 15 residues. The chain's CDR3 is CASSPKTSGDVEQYF. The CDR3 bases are TGTGCCAGCAGTCCCAAGACTAGCGGGGACGTAGAGCAGTACTTC.

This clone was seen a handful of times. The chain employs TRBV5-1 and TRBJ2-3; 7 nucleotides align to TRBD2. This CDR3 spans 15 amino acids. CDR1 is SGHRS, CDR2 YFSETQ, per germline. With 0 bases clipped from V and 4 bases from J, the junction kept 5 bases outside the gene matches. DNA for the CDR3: TGCGCCAGCAGCTTGGTGGCGGGGGACCCAGATACGCAGTATTTT. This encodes CASSLVAGDPDTQYF.

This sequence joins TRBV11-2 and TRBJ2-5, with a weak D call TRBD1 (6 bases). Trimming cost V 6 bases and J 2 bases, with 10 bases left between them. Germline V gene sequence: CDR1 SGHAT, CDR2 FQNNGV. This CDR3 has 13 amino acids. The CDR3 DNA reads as TGTGCCAGCAGTTTCGGACAGCAAGAGACCCAGTACTTC. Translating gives CASSFGQQETQYF.

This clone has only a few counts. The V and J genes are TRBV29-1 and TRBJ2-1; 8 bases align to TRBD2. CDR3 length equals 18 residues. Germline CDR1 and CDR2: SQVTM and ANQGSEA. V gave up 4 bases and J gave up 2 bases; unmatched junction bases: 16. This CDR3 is CSVAAQGRAGVPYNEQFF. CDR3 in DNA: TGCAGCGTTGCCGCGCAGGGACGAGCGGGAGTCCCCTACAATGAGCAGTTCTTC.

CDR3 sequence: CAWTPGLGKGTQYF. CDR3 bases: TGTGCCTGGACCCCGGGACTAGGGAAGGGTACGCAGTATTTT. The V call is TRBV30, the J call TRBJ2-3; 8 nucleotides align to TRBD2. Germline trimming cut 4 bases from V and 8 bases from J; bases unmatched to any gene: 11. There are 14 residues in the CDR3. Germline CDR1 GTSNPN, CDR2 SVGIG (reference sequence).

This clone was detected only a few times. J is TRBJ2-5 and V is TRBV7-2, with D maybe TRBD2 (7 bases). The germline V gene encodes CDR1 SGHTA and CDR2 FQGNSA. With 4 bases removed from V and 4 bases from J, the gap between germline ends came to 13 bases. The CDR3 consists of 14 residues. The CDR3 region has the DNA TGTGCCAGCAGCTGGAGGGGGGGCAGAGAGACCCAGTACTTC. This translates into CASSWRGGRETQYF.

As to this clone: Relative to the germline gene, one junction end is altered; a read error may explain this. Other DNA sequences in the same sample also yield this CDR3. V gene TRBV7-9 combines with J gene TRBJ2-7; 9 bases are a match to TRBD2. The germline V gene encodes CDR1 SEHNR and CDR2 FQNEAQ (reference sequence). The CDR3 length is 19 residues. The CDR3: CASSPRDPVQAGGPDEQYF. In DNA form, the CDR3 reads TGCGCCAGCAGCCCCCGGGATCCCGTTCAGGCGGGAGGGCCTGACGAGCAGTACTTC.